The 22 T cell receptor beta chains reported below all come from one sample, sequenced in a study of T cell repertoires in cytomegalovirus infection. These receptors have no known antigen. From the reads, TCRdb called clonotypes with MiXCR, one entry per CDR3 protein. This sample yields some 800,000 distinct CDR3 sequences, of which approximately 32% are seen a single time; 9.5% to 15% belongs to the top ten. Source: cultured CD8+ T cells from PBMCs, taken from culture after CMV antigen stimulation. Receptors were obtained from a human donor in good health (CMV status not recorded). Some clones in this sample may be carry-over from other donors' samples.

Comment on this clonotype: One end of the junction does not line up with germline, which may come from a read error. J is TRBJ2-1 and V is TRBV7-7, with 8 nucleotides matching TRBD2. The CDR3 extends over 13 amino acids. CDR1 SSHAT and CDR2 FNYEAQ come from the germline V gene (reference sequence). In nucleotides, the CDR3 is TGTGCTAGCAGCTCCGGACTAGCTGCTGAGCAGTTCTTC. Translating gives CASSSGLAAEQFF.

The chain carries TRBV7-9 and TRBJ2-7; maybe TRBD2 (5 bases). CDR3 length equals 13 residues. Germline V gene data show CDR1 as SEHNR and CDR2 as FQNEAQ (reference sequence). In DNA form, the CDR3 reads TGTGCCTGCAGCCCGAGGGTCGGCTACGAGCAGTACGTC. This translates into CACSPRVGYEQYV.

The rearrangement uses TRBV6-2 or TRBV6-3 and TRBJ1-5, with a tentative D call TRBD1 (6 bases). Trimming took off 4 bases at V and 11 bases at J, with 21 bases between the two ends. The CDR3 is 15 residues long. CDR1 and CDR2 from the germline V gene are MNHEY and SVGEGT. The CDR3, as DNA: TGTGCCAGCAGTTCCGCAGGGACATATTTATTGACCCAGCATTTT. This encodes CASSSAGTYLLTQHF.

This clonotype was counted a single time. The chain combines TRBV27 with TRBJ1-5; D gene unclear. Trimming removed 8 bases at V and 3 bases at J, with 11 bases between. The CDR3 totals 13 residues. CDR1 is MNHEY, CDR2 SMNVEV, per germline (reference sequence). Here the CDR3 DNA reads TGTGCCAGCGGTGGAGGGTTCAATCAGCCCCAGCATTTT. Its translation: CASGGGFNQPQHF.

This clonotype was counted ten times or more. The genes are TRBV7-6 and TRBJ2-1; TRBD2 matches at 9 bases. Germline CDR1 SGHVS, CDR2 FNYEAQ. The CDR3 spans 16 residues. The V and J ends lost 1 base and 7 bases, in that order; junction bases with no gene match: 8. The CDR3, as DNA: TGTGCCAGCAGCTTAGATTCGGCGGGGGGGCCGAATGAGCAGTTCTTC. Its protein is CASSLDSAGGPNEQFF.

This chain links TRBV29-1 with TRBJ1-3; D remains ambiguous. Germline V gene lookup returns CDR1 SQVTM and CDR2 ANQGSEA. This CDR3 contains 18 residues. Trimming removed 3 bases at V and 3 bases at J, with 24 bases between. Written as DNA, the CDR3 is TGCAGCGTTGAGTTTCTTGGACCCTTAAACGCTTTTGGAAACACCATATATTTT. Encoded protein: CSVEFLGPLNAFGNTIYF.

The chain carries TRBV27 and TRBJ1-2; the match to TRBD1 covers 11 bases. V was clipped by 5 bases and J by 4 bases; unmatched bases: 3. Germline loops: CDR1 MNHEY, CDR2 SMNVEV (reference sequence). CDR3 length: 14 amino acids. CDR3 nucleotides: TGTGCCAGCAGTGGACAGGGGGCGGGCTATGGCTACACCTTC. Its translation is CASSGQGAGYGYTF.

In its sample, this clonotype was seen many times. The rearrangement joins TRBV7-6 to TRBJ2-4; 9 bases line up with TRBD1. This CDR3 has 15 residues. With V trimmed by 5 bases and J by 4 bases, 6 bases remained unmatched. The germline gives CDR1 SGHVS, CDR2 FNYEAQ. CDR3 residues: CASSPLGTGKNIQYF. As DNA, the CDR3 is TGTGCCAGCAGCCCCCTGGGGACAGGGAAAAACATTCAGTACTTC.

This clonotype was observed a few times. The DNA of the CDR3 is TGCAGTGCTACCCCGGGACTAGCCTCCGCCTATGAGCAGTTCTTC. Residues: CSATPGLASAYEQFF. The genes are TRBV20-1 and TRBJ2-1; 9 nucleotides match TRBD2. Germline CDR1 DFQATT, CDR2 SNEGSKA (reference sequence). This CDR3 is 15 amino acids long. With 4 bases clipped from V and 8 bases from J, the junction kept 12 bases outside the gene matches.

The chain combines TRBV27 with TRBJ1-3; the match to TRBD1 covers 7 bases. The CDR3 runs to 15 residues. CDR1 is MNHEY and CDR2 is SMNVEV in the germline V gene (reference sequence). The ends lost 5 bases at V and 0 bases at J; junction bases unmatched: 4. DNA for the CDR3: TGTGCCAGCAGTCAACACAGGGGCTCTGGAAACACCATATATTTT. Its protein product is CASSQHRGSGNTIYF.

This clonotype was recorded a few times. The CDR3 here is CATQSRATLEAFF. CDR3 nucleotides: TGTGCCACCCAATCTAGGGCCACCCTTGAAGCTTTCTTT. The gene calls are TRBV2 and TRBJ1-1; D ambiguous. Looked up from germline, CDR1 is SNHLY and CDR2 is FYNNEI. Trimming left V 10 bases short and J 7 bases short, with 19 bases between. This CDR3 comprises 13 residues.

V gene TRBV7-9 combines with J gene TRBJ2-5, with 8 bases aligning to TRBD1. Trimming removed 5 bases from V and 1 base from J; junction bases left unmatched: 9. The CDR3 spans 16 residues. Germline CDR1 is SEHNR and CDR2 is FQNEAQ (reference sequence). DNA of the CDR3: TGTGCCAGCAGCCGGACGGACAGGGCCTTCCAAGAGACCCAGTACTTC. This encodes CASSRTDRAFQETQYF.

V usage is TRBV6-6 and J usage is TRBJ2-3; 7 bases line up with TRBD1. Losses at the gene ends were 2 bases for V and 5 bases for J; bases not matched to a gene: 13. Germline lookup yields CDR1 MNHNY and CDR2 SVGAGI (reference sequence). The CDR3 runs 17 residues. Written as DNA, the CDR3 is TGTGCCAGCAGTTACGAAATTCCGGGACAGTTGGGAGATACGCAGTATTTT. Translation: CASSYEIPGQLGDTQYF.

This clonotype was seen once. A much larger clone lies one base from this, so it may be a read error. This chain links TRBV7-9 with TRBJ2-1, with 8 bases aligning to TRBD1. Trimming cost V 5 bases and J 5 bases; bases outside gene matches: 8. This CDR3 contains 15 residues. From germline, CDR1 is SEHNR and CDR2 FQNEAQ (reference sequence). The CDR3 region has the DNA TGTGCCAGCAGCCCTCCGACAGGGGACCACAATGAGCAGTTCTTC. This encodes CASSPPTGDHNEQFF.

On this clonotype: A read error is possible here, since a much larger clone lies one base away. The CDR3 DNA sequence: TGTGTCAGCAGCTCGTCTTCCGGGATAGGGAAGGAAAAACTGTTTTTT. Its translation is CVSSSSSGIGKEKLFF. V is TRBV7-2 and J is TRBJ1-4; D is unclear. This CDR3 region has 16 residues. CDR1 and CDR2 from the germline V gene are SGHTA and FQGNSA.

The genes are TRBV7-6 and TRBJ1-1; D perhaps matches TRBD1 (6 bases). The V gene's germline CDR1 is SGHVS and CDR2 FNYEAQ. The CDR3 is 15 amino acids. Trimming stripped 0 bases from V and 4 bases from J, with 12 bases between. CDR3: CASSLARGGGTEAFF. CDR3 sequence (DNA): TGTGCCAGCAGCTTAGCGAGAGGAGGGGGCACTGAAGCTTTCTTT.

DNA of the CDR3: TGCGCCAGCAGCCAGACCGGAAGCGGCCTAAGGGACAATCAGCCCCAGCATTTT. It specifies CASSQTGSGLRDNQPQHF. The chain couples TRBV4-1 to TRBJ1-5; unclear D gene. The CDR3 consists of 18 residues. Trimming pared 3 bases from V and 3 bases from J, leaving 21 bases between. Germline V lookup: CDR1 MGHRA, CDR2 YSYEKL.

This clonotype was picked up one time. This rearrangement joins TRBV7-4 to TRBJ1-2; tentative D call: TRBD1 (6 bases). Per germline, CDR1 SGHVT and CDR2 SQSDAQ. The ends were cut back, 4 bases at V and 9 bases at J, with 18 bases in the middle. The CDR3 contains 14 residues. The CDR3 DNA sequence: TGTGCCAGCAGCTCGGGGGGCGGGAGAGCGAGCTACACCTTC. It translates to CASSSGGGRASYTF.

V is TRBV19 and J is TRBJ1-5; 7 nucleotides line up with TRBD1. This CDR3 is 14 amino acids long. Germline CDR1 is LNHDA and CDR2 is SQIVND (reference sequence). V gave up 1 base and J gave up 5 bases; unmatched junction bases: 2. CDR3 protein: CASSIAQGDQPQHF. DNA for the CDR3: TGTGCCAGTAGTATAGCGCAGGGGGATCAGCCCCAGCATTTT.

The genes are TRBV6-2 or TRBV6-3 and TRBJ2-5; D uncertain. The V gene lost 2 bases and the J gene lost 2 bases, with 21 bases spanning the gap. CDR1 and CDR2 (germline): MNHEY, SVGEGT. This CDR3 spans 18 amino acids. The CDR3 DNA reads TGTGCCAGCAGTTACCACGTTTTTCGGACGGAGCCTCAAGAGACCCAGTACTTC. Encoded protein: CASSYHVFRTEPQETQYF.

This rearrangement joins TRBV7-4 to TRBJ2-5, with D unclear. The CDR3 totals 12 residues. With 5 bases removed from V and 4 bases from J, the gap between germline ends came to 8 bases. Germline V gene lookup returns CDR1 SGHVT and CDR2 SQSDAQ. The CDR3 loop is CASSKRRETQYF. The CDR3 bases are TGTGCCAGCAGCAAAAGAAGAGAGACCCAGTACTTC.

The chain has TRBV6-5 and TRBJ1-1; D call uncertain. The germline V gene encodes CDR1 MNHEY and CDR2 SVGAGI. The V gene lost 0 bases and the J gene lost 1 base, with 6 bases spanning the gap. The CDR3 has 14 residues. The DNA for the CDR3 is TGTGCCAGCAGTTACTCGAGGAAGAACACTGAAGCTTTCTTT. Amino acid sequence: CASSYSRKNTEAFF.